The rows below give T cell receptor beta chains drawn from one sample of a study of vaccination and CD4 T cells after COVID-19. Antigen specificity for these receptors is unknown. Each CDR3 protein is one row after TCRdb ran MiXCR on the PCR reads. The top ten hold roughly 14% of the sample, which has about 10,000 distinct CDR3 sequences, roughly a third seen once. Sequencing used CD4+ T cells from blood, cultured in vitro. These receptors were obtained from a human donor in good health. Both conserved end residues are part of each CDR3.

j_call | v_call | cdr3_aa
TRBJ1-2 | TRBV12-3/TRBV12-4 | CASSSIRRDYGYTF
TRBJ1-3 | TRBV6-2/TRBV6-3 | CASSYYGGSSGNTIYF
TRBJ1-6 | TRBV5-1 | CASSYGTESSPLHF
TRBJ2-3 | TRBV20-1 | CSATRDARSTDTQYF
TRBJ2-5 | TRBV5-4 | CASSPGSASGTRMETQYF
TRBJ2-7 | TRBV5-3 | CARSPDSLEQYF
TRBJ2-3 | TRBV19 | CASSATVGGLQYF
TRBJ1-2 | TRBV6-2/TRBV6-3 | CASSYSTGYYGYTF
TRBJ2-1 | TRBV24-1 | CATSDPTSTSGSYNEQFF
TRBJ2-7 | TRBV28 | CASSPPSSSSYEQYF
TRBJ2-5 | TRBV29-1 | CSVTTGVETQYF
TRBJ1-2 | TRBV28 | CASSPPGQALRWIAF
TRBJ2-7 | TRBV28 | CASSPRRGEQYF
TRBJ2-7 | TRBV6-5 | CASSYPGPGQGAYEQYF
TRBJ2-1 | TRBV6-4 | CASSPTGDGGNEQFF
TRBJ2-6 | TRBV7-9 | CASSLVPGHQSGANVLTF
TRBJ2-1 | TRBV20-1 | CSAPPSGRGNEQFF
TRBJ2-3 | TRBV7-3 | CASSLIPGQGTDTQYF
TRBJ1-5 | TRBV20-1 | CSARRQGVSGQPQHF
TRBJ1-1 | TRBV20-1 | CSARDYRTPTEAFF
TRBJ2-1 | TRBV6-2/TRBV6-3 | CASRNSGREGNEQFF